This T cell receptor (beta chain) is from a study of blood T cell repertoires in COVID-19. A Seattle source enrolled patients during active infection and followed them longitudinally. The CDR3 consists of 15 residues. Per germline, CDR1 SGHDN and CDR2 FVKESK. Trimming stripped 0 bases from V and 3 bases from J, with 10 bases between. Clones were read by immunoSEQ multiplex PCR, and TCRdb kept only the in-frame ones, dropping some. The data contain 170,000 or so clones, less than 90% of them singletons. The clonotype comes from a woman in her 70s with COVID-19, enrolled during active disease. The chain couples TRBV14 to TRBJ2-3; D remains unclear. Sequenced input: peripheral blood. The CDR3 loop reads CASSQDRIQTDTQYF. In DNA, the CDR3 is TGTGCCAGCAGCCAAGACCGCATCCAGACAGATACGCAGTATTTT.